This T cell receptor beta chain was documented in a study of OX40 agonist ivuxolimab in advanced cancers. Study summary: Ivuxolimab was delivered to patients intravenously every 2 weeks at doses spanning 0.01 to 10 mg/kg. Study conclusions and caveats: In the 0.1 to 3.0 mg/kg range, CD4+ and CD8+ blood T cells had expanded clonally by week 6.

On this clone itself: No antigen is known for it.

Using immunoSEQ multiplex PCR, the repertoire was profiled, and TCRdb retains in-frame clones only, with some absent. Of 73,000 or so clones in the sample, approximately 86% were seen once. The sample here was CD4+ or CD8+ T cells sorted from blood, taken in a trial of the OX40 agonist ivuxolimab. This clonotype originated in an adult with an advanced solid tumor such as melanoma, head and neck, liver or kidney cancer.

The CDR3 here is CASSSGNTGSNQPQHF. The CDR3 DNA follows: TGTGCCAGCAGCTCCGGGAACACGGGGAGCAATCAGCCCCAGCATTTT. The chain links TRBV7-2 to TRBJ1-5; D unresolved. Germline loops: CDR1 SGHTA, CDR2 FQGNSA. V shed 4 bases and J shed 1 base, with 14 bases lying between them. The CDR3 runs 16 residues.